The sequence of this T cell receptor beta chain was determined in a study of T cell responses to AZD1222 COVID-19 vaccine. Study-level results: White British ancestry dominated among donors, who included more females, and clonal diversity was possibly underestimated.

Germline assignment: CDR1 MNHNS and CDR2 SASEGT. Trimming cost V 2 bases and J 7 bases, with 11 bases left between them. This CDR3 spans 14 amino acids. A remark on this clone: As yet, its antigen is unknown.

Sequenced by immunoSEQ multiplex PCR; TCRdb stores in-frame clones only, minus some. The sample holds 170,000 or so clones, just over 90% seen once. This chain joins TRBV6-1 and TRBJ1-4; D perhaps matches TRBD1 (6 bases). Sequences were derived from peripheral blood, sampled on day 0 of AZD1222 vaccination. The source of this sequence is an adult in good health. The CDR3 protein is CASSERGGTEKLFF. In DNA, the CDR3 is TGTGCCAGCAGTGAAAGGGGGGGTACTGAAAAACTGTTTTTT.